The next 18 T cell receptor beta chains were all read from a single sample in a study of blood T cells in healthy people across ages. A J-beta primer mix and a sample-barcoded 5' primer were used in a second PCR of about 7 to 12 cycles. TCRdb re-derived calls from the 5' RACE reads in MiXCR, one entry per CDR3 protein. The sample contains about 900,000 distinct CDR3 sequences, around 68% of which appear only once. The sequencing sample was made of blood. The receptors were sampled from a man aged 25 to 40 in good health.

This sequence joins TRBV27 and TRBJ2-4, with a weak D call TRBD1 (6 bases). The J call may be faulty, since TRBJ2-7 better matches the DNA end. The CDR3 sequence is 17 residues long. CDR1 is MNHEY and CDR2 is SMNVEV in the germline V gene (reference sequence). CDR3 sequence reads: CASSLQAISGVSYEQYF. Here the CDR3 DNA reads TGTGCCAGCAGTTTACAGGCCATATCAGGGGTCTCCTACGAGCAGTACTTC.

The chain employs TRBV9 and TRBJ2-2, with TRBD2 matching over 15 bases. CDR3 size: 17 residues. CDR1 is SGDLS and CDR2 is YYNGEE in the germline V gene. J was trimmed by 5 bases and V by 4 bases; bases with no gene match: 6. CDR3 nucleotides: TGTGCCAGCAGCCCGGGGACTAGCGGGGGGCCTACCGGGGAGCTGTTTTTT. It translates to CASSPGTSGGPTGELFF.

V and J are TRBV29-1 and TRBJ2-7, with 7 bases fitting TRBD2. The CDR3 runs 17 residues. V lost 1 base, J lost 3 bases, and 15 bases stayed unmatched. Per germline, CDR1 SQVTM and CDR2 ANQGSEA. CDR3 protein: CSVEVNSRGNLFYEQYF. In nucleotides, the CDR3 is TGCAGCGTTGAAGTAAACTCGCGGGGGAACCTATTCTACGAGCAGTACTTC.

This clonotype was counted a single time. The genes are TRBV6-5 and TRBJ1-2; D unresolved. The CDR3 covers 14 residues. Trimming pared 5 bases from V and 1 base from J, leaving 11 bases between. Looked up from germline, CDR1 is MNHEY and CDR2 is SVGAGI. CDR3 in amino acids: CASSRRFINYGYTF. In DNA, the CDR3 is TGTGCCAGCAGTCGGCGATTTATTAACTATGGCTACACCTTC.

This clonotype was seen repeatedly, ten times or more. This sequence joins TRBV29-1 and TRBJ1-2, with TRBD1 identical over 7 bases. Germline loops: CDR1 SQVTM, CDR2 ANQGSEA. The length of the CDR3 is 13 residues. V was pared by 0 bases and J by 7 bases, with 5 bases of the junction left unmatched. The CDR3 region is CSVEEGGGGGYTF. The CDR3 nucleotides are TGCAGCGTTGAAGAAGGAGGGGGCGGTGGCTACACCTTC.

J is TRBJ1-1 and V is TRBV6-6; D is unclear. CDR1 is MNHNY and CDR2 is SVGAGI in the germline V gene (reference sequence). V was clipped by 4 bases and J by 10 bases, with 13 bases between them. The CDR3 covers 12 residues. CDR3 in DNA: TGTGCCAGCAGTTCTACCGAACTTGTAGCTTTCTTT. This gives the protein CASSSTELVAFF.

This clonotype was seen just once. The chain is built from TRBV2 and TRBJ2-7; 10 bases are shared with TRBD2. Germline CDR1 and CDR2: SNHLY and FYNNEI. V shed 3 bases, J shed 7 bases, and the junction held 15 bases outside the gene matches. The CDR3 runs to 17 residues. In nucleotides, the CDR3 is TGTGCCAGCAGTGATATCCTAGCGGGGGCCTATTACAATGAGCAGTACTTC. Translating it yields CASSDILAGAYYNEQYF.

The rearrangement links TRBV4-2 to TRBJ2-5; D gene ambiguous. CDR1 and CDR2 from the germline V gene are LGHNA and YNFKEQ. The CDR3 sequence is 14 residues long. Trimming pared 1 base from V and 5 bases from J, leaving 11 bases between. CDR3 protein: CASSQAAKEETQYF. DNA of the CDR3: TGTGCCAGCAGCCAAGCGGCGAAGGAGGAGACCCAGTACTTC.

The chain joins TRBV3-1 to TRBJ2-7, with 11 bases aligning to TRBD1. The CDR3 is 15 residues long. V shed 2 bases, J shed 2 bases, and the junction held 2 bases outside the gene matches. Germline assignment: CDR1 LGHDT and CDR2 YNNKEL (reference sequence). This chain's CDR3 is CASSQRGQGAYEQYF. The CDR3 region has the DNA TGTGCCAGCAGCCAACGGGGACAGGGGGCCTACGAGCAGTACTTC.

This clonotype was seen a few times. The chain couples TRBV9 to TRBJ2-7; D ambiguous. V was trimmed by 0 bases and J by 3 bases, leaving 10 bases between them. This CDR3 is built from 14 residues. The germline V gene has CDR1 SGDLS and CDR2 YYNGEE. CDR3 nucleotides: TGTGCCAGCAGCGTAGTACCCGACCACTACGAGCAGTACTTC. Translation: CASSVVPDHYEQYF. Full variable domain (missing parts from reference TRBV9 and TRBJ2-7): DSGVTQTPKHLITATGQRVTLRCSPRSGDLSVYWYQQSLDQGLQFLIQYYNGEERAKGNILERFSAQQFPDLHSELNLSSLELGDSALYFCASSVVPDHYEQYFGPGTRLTVT.

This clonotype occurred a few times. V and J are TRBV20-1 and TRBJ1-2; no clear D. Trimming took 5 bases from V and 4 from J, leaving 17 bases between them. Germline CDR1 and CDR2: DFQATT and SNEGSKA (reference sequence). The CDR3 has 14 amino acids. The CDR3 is CSALKEEGSYGYTF. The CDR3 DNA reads TGCAGTGCTCTCAAGGAAGAGGGCAGCTATGGCTACACCTTC.

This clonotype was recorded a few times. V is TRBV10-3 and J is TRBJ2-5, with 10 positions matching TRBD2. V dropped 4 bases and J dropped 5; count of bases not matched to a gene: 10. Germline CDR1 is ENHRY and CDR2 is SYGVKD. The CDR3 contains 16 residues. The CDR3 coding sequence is TGTGCCATCAGTGGCCGGACTAGCGGATTCGAGGAGACCCAGTACTTC. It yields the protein CAISGRTSGFEETQYF.

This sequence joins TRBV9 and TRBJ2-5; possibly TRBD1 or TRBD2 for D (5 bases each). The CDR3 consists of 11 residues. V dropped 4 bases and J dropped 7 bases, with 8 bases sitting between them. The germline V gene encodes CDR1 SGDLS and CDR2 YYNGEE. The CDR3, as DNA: TGTGCCAGCAGCAGAGGGGTGACCCAGTACTTC. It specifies CASSRGVTQYF.

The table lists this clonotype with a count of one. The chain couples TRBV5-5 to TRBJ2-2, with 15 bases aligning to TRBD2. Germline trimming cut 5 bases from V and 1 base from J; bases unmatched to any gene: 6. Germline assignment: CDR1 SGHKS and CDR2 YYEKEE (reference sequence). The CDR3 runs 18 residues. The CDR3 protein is CASSSGTSGGRNTGELFF. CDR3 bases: TGTGCCAGCAGTTCCGGGACTAGCGGGGGGAGGAACACCGGGGAGCTGTTTTTT.

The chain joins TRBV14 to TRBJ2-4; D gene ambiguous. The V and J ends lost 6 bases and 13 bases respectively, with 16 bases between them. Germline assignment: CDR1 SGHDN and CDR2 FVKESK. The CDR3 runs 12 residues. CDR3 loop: CASSRTVVKQYF. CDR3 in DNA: TGTGCCAGCAGTAGGACGGTCGTAAAGCAGTACTTC.

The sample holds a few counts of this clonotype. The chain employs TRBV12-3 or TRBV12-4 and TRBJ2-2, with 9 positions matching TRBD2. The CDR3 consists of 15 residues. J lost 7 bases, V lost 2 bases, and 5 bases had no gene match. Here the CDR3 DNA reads TGTGCCAGCAGTTTAAGGCGGGGGGGCATCGGGGAGCTGTTTTTT. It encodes CASSLRRGGIGELFF.

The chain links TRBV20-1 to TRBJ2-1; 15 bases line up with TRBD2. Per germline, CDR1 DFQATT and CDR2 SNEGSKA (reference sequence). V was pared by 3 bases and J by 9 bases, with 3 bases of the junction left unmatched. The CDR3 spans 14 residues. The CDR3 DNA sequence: TGCAGTGCTAGGAGGACTAGCGGGGGGGGTGAGCAGTTCTTC. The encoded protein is CSARRTSGGGEQFF.

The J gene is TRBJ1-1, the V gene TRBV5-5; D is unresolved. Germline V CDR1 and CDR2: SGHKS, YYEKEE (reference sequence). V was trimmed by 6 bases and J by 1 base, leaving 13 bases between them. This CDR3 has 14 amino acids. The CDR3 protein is CASTQPLTNTEAFF. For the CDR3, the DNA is TGTGCCAGCACCCAACCCCTGACGAACACTGAAGCTTTCTTT.